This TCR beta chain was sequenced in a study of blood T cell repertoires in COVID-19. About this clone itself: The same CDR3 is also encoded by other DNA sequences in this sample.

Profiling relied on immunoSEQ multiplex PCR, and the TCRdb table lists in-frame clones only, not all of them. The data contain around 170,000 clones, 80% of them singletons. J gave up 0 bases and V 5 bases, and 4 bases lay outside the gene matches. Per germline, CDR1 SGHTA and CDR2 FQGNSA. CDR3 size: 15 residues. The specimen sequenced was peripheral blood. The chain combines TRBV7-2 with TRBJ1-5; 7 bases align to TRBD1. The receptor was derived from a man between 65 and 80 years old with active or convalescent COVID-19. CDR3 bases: TGTGCCAGCAGCCTACAGGGGACTAGCAATCAGCCCCAGCATTTT. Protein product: CASSLQGTSNQPQHF.